These 2 T cell receptor beta chains came from one sample sequenced in a study of T cells in Graves' hyperthyroidism and ophthalmopathy. The investigators amplified TCR beta CDR3 regions from RNA transcripts. The HTBI primer set served for first-round RT-PCR of the TCR CDR3. TCRdb passed the multiplex PCR reads through MiXCR, listing each CDR3 protein once. The table includes around 600,000 distinct CDR3 sequences, more than 12% detected once. Sequences were obtained from blood. These receptors were taken from a woman between 45 and 65 years old with Graves' ophthalmopathy.

There are many counts of this clonotype. CDR3: CASSLAGLAGETQYF. CDR3 DNA sequence: TGCGCCAGCAGCTTGGCAGGGCTAGCGGGAGAGACCCAGTACTTC. The V gene is TRBV5-1, the J gene TRBJ2-5; 8 nucleotides align to TRBD2. Unmatched junction bases numbered 5, after V lost 0 bases and J lost 4 bases. Germline CDR1 and CDR2: SGHRS and YFSETQ. The CDR3 is 15 residues long. Complete variable domain (other parts from reference TRBV5-1 and TRBJ2-5): KAGVTQTPRYLIKTRGQQVTLSCSPISGHRSVSWYQQTPGQGLQFLFEYFSETQRNKGNFPGRFSGRQFSNSRSEMNVSTLELGDSALYLCASSLAGLAGETQYFGPGTRLLVL.

This clonotype was seen repeatedly, ten times or more. This chain connects TRBV27 to TRBJ1-2; TRBD1 matches at 10 bases. The CDR3 loop spans 13 amino acids. Germline lookup yields CDR1 MNHEY and CDR2 SMNVEV (reference sequence). V gave up 6 bases and J gave up 4 bases; unmatched junction bases: 2. The CDR3 coding sequence is TGTGCCAGCAGGGGGACAGGGGTCTATGGCTACACCTTC. Translation: CASRGTGVYGYTF.